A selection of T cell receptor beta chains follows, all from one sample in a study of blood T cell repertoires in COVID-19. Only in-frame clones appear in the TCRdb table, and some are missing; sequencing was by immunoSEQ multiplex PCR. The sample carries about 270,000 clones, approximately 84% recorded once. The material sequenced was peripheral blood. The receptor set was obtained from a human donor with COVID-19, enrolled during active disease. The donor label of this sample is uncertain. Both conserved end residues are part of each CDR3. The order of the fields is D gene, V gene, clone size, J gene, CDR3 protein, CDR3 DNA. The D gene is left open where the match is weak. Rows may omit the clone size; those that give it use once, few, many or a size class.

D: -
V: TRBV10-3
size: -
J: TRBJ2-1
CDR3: CATLGFDEQFF
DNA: TGTGCCACCCTAGGTTTCGATGAGCAGTTCTTC

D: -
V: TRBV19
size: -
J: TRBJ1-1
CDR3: CASSIRGIEAFF
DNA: TGTGCCAGTAGTATAAGAGGGATCGAAGCTTTCTTT

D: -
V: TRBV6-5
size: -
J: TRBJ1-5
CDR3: CASSTQFNQPQHF
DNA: TGTGCCAGCAGTACACAATTCAATCAGCCCCAGCATTTT

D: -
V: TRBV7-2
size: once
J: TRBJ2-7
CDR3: CASSLWEFGTYEQYF
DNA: TGTGCCAGCAGCTTATGGGAGTTTGGGACCTACGAGCAGTACTTC

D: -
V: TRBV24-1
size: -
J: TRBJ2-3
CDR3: CATSDSILAGTDTQYF
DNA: TGTGCCACCAGTGATTCTATACTAGCTGGCACAGATACGCAGTATTTT

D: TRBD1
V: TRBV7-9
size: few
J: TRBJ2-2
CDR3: CASRFWQGAYTGELFF
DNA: TGTGCCAGCCGCTTCTGGCAGGGGGCTTACACCGGGGAGCTGTTTTTT

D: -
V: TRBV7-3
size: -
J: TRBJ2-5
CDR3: CASSLFRLETQYF
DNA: TGTGCCAGCAGCTTATTCAGGTTGGAGACCCAGTACTTC

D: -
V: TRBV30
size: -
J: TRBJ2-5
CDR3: CAWSFTTGETQYF
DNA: TGTGCCTGGAGTTTTACTACAGGGGAGACCCAGTACTTC

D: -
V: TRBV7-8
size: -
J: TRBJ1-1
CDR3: CASSLETLSEAFF
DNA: TGTGCCAGCAGCTTAGAGACACTTTCTGAAGCTTTCTTT

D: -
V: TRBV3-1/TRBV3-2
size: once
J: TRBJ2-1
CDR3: CASSQDQASARGEQFF
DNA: TGTGCCAGCAGCCAAGATCAGGCTAGCGCGAGGGGTGAGCAGTTCTTC

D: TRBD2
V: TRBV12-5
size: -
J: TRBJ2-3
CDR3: CASGLAGGPDTQYF
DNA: TGTGCTAGTGGTCTAGCGGGAGGGCCAGATACGCAGTATTTT

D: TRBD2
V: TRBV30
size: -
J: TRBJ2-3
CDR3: CAWSVGRGIRTDTQYF
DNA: TGTGCCTGGAGTGTTGGGAGGGGCATTCGGACAGATACGCAGTATTTT

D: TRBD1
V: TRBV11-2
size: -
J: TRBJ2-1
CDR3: CASSLGQGGLGLNEQFF
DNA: TGTGCCAGCAGCTTGGGACAGGGAGGGCTCGGGTTGAATGAGCAGTTCTTC

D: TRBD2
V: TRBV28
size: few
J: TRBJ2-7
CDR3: CASTPGDLAGGYEQYF
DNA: TGTGCCAGCACCCCAGGAGACTTGGCGGGAGGTTACGAGCAGTACTTC

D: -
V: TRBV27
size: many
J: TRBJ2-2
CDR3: CASSLSNLPGELFF
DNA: TGTGCCAGCAGTTTATCGAACCTACCCGGGGAGCTGTTTTTT

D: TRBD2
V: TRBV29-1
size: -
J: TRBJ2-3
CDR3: CSVVLAGDTQYF
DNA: TGCAGCGTTGTGCTAGCGGGAGATACGCAGTATTTT

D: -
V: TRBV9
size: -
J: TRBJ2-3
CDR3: CASSSIAGADTQYF
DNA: TGTGCCAGCAGTTCGATTGCAGGGGCAGATACGCAGTATTTT

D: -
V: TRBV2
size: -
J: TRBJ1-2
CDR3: CASSEAVSGTRANYGYTF
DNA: TGTGCCAGCAGTGAAGCGGTCTCAGGGACTCGGGCTAACTATGGCTACACCTTC

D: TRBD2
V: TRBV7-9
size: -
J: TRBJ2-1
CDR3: CASSLTREGRSYNEQFF
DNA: TGTGCCAGCAGCTTAACGCGGGAGGGCCGGTCCTACAATGAGCAGTTCTTC

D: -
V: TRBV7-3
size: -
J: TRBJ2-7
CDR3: CASSRGPTDEQYF
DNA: TGTGCCAGCAGCCGAGGGCCCACTGACGAGCAGTACTTC

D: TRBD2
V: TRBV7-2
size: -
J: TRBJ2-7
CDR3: CASSPIAGVTYEQYF
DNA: TGTGCCAGCAGCCCCATAGCGGGAGTAACCTACGAGCAGTACTTC

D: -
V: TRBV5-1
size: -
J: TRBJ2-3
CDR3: CASSLGAPRDTQYF
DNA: TGCGCCAGCAGCTTGGGGGCCCCGCGAGATACGCAGTATTTT

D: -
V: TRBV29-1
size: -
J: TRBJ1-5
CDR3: CSVEAPEGPQHF
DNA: TGCAGCGTTGAAGCACCCGAGGGGCCCCAGCATTTT